This TCR beta chain emerged from a study of cytomegalovirus exposure and HLA in healthy donors. Findings and caveats of the study: Most of the TCR beta V segments (in an earlier analysis) were productive either about 90% or about 30% of the time.

The PCR ran on 60 Vbeta and 13 Jbeta primers. Libraries were prepared by immunoSEQ multiplex PCR; TCRdb keeps only in-frame clonotypes and omits some of them. The table records about 140,000 clones, 77% of them present only once. As regards this clone: Its antigen is unidentified.

With 5 bases clipped from V and 7 bases from J, the junction kept 13 bases outside the gene matches. CDR1 is SSHAT, CDR2 FNYEAQ, per germline (reference sequence). The CDR3 covers 15 residues. The source material was PBMCs. This clonotype was sampled from a female donor in good health and CMV-seronegative. This sequence joins TRBV7-7 and TRBJ2-7; 8 positions match TRBD1. As DNA, the CDR3 is TGTGCCAGCAGCGCCCTGGACAGGGTCCCTACGGAGCAGTACTTC. It codes for CASSALDRVPTEQYF.